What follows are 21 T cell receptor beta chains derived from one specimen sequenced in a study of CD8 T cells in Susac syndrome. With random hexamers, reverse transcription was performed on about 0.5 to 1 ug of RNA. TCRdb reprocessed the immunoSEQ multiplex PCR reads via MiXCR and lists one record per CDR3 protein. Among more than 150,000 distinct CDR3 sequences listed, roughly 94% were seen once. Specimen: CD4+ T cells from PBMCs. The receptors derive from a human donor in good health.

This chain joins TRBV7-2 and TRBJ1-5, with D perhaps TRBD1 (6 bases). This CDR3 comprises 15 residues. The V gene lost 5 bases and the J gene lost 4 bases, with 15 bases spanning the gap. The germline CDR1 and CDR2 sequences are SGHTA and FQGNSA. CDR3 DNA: TGTGCCAGCAGCGTAACAGGGATTTGGAATCAGCCCCAGCATTTT. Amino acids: CASSVTGIWNQPQHF.

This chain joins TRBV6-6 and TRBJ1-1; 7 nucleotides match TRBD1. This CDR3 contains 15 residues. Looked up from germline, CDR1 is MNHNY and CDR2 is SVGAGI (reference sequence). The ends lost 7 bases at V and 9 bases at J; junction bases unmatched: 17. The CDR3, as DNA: TGTGCCAGCATCTCGCGGGTCGACAGGGTGACTAAAGCTTTCTTT. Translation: CASISRVDRVTKAFF.

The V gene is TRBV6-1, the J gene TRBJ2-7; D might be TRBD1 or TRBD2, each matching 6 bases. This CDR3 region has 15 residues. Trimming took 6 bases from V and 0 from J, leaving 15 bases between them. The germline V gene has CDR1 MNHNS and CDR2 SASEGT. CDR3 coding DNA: TGTGCCAGCAGGAATGGGGGGCTGAGCTCCTACGAGCAGTACTTC. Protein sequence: CASRNGGLSSYEQYF.

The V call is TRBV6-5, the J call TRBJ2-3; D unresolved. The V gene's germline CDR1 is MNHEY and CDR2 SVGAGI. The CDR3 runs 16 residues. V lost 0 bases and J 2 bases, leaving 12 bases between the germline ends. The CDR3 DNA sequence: TGTGCCAGCAGTTACTCCGGCTCCCTGCCCACAGATACGCAGTATTTT. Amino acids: CASSYSGSLPTDTQYF.

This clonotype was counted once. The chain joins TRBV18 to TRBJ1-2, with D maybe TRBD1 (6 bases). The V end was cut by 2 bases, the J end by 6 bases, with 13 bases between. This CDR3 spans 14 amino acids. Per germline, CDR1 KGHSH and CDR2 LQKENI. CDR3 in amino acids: CASSPTGDIHGYTF. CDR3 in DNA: TGTGCCAGCTCACCAACGGGGGACATCCATGGCTACACCTTC.

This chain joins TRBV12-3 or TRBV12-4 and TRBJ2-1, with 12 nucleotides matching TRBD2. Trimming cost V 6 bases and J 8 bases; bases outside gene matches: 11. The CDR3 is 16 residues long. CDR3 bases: TGTGCCAGCAGCCCTCAACTAGCGGGGGGATTTTATGAGCAGTTCTTC. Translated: CASSPQLAGGFYEQFF.

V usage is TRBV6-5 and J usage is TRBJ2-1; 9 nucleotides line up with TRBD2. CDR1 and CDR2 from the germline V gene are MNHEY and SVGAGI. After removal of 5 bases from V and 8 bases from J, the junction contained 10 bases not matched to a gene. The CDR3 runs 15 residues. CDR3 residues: CASSPSGLAQYEQFF. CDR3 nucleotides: TGTGCCAGCAGTCCATCGGGACTAGCCCAGTATGAGCAGTTCTTC.

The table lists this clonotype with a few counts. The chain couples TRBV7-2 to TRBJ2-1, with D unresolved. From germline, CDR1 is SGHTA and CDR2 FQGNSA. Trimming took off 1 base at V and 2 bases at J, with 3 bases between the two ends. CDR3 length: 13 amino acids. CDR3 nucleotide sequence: TGTGCCAGCAGCTTAGGGGCCTACAATGAGCAGTTCTTC. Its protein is CASSLGAYNEQFF.

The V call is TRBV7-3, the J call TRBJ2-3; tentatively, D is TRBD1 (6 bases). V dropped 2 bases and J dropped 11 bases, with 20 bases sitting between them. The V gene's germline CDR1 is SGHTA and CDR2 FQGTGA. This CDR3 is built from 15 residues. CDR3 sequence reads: CASSLSPGQGDRQYF. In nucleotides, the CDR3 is TGTGCCAGCAGCTTATCACCGGGACAAGGCGACCGGCAGTATTTT. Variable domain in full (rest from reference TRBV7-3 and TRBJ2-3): GAGVSQTPSNKVTEKGKYVELRCDPISGHTALYWYRQSLGQGPEFLIYFQGTGAADDSGLPNDRFFAVRPEGSVSTLKIQRTERGDSAVYLCASSLSPGQGDRQYFGPGTRLTVL.

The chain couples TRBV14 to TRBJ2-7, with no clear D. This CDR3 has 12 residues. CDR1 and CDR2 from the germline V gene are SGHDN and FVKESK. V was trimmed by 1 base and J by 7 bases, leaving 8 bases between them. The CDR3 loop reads CASSQGSREQYF. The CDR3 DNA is TGTGCCAGCAGCCAAGGGTCGAGGGAGCAGTACTTC.

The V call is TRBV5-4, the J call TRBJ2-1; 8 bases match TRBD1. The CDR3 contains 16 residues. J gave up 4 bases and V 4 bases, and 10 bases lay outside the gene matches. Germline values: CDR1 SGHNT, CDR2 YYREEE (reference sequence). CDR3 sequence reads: CASSLLEQGAYNEQFF. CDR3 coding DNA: TGTGCCAGCAGCCTTCTTGAGCAGGGGGCTTACAATGAGCAGTTCTTC.

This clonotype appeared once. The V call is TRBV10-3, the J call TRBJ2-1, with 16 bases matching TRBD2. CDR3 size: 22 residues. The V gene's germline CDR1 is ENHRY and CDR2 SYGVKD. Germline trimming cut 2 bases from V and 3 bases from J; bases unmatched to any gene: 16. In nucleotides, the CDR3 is TGTGCCATCAGTGAGCCGTGGAGATCCGGGACTAGCGGGAGGGTGAGCTACAATGAGCAGTTCTTC. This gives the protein CAISEPWRSGTSGRVSYNEQFF.

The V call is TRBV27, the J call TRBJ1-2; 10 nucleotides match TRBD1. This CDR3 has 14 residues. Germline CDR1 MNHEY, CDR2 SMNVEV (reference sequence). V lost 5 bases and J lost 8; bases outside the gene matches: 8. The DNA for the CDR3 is TGTGCCAGCAGTCCCCGGGACAGGGGACGCGGCTACACCTTC. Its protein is CASSPRDRGRGYTF.

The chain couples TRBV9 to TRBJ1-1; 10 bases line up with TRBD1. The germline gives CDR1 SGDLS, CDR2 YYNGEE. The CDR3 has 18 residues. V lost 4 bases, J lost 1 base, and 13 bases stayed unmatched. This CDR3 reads CASSPRTGGFKTNTEAFF. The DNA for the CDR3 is TGTGCCAGCAGCCCGCGGACAGGGGGTTTTAAAACGAACACTGAAGCTTTCTTT.

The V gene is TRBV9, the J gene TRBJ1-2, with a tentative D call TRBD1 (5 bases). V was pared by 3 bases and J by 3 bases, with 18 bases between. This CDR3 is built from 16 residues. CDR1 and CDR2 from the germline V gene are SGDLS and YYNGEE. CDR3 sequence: CASSEDSRRKDYGYTF. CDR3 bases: TGTGCCAGCAGCGAAGACAGCCGCCGGAAAGACTATGGCTACACCTTC.

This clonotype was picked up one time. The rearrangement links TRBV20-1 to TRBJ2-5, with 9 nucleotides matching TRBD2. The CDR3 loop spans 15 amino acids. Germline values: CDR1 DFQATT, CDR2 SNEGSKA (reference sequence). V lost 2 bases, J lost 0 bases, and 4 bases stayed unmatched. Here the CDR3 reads CSARNSGGNQETQYF. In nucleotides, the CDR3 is TGCAGTGCTAGAAACAGCGGGGGGAACCAAGAGACCCAGTACTTC.

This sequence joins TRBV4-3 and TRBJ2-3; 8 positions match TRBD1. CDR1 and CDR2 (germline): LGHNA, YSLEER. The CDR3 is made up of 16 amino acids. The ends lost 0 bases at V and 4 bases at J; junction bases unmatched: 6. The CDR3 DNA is TGCGCCAGCAGCCAAGACTGGACAGGGCGCGCAGATACGCAGTATTTT. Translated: CASSQDWTGRADTQYF.

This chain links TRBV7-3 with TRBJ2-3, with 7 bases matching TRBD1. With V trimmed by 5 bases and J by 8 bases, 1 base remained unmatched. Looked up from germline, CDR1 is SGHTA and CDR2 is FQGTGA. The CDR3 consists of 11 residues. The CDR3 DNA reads TGTGCCAGCAGCGACAGGGCTACGCAGTATTTT. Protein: CASSDRATQYF.

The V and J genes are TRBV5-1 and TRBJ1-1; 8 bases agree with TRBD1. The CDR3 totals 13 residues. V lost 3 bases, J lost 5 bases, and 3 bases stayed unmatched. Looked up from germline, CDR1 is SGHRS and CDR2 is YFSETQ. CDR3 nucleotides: TGCGCCAGCAGCTATGGACAGGGAACTGAAGCTTTCTTT. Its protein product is CASSYGQGTEAFF.

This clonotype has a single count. CDR3 sequence: CAWSPSRNYGYTF. DNA for the CDR3: TGTGCCTGGAGCCCTTCAAGAAACTATGGCTACACCTTC. The genes are TRBV30 and TRBJ1-2; D not resolved. Trimming cost V 3 bases and J 2 bases, with 10 bases left between them. CDR3 size: 13 residues. The V gene's germline CDR1 is GTSNPN and CDR2 SVGIG (reference sequence).

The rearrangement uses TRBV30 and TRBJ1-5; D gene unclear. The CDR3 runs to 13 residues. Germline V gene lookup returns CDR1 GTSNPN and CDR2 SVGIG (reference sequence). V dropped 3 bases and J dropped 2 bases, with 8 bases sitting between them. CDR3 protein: CAWRPAGNQPQHF. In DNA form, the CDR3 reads TGTGCCTGGAGGCCGGCTGGCAATCAGCCCCAGCATTTT.